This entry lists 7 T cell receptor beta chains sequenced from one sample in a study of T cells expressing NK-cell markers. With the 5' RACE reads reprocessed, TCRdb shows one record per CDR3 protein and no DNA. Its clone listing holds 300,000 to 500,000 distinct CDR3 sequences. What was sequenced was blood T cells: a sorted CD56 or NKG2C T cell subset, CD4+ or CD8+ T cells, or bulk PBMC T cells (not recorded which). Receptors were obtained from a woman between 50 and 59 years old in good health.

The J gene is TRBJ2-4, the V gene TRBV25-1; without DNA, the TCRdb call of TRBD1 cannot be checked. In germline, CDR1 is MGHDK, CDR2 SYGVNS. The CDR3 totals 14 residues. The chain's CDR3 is CASRQSGAENIQYF.

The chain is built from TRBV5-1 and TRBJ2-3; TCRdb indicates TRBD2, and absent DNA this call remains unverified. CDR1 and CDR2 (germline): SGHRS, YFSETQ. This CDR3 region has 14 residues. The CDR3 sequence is CASSLRALGDTQYF.

CDR3 sequence: CASSKSSSGNQPQHF. The chain links TRBV19 to TRBJ1-5. The CDR3 has 15 amino acids. Germline assignment: CDR1 LNHDA and CDR2 SQIVND (reference sequence). Full variable domain (remainder filled in from reference TRBV19 and TRBJ1-5): DGGITQSPKYLFRKEGQNVTLSCEQNLNHDAMYWYRQDPGQGLRLIYYSQIVNDFQKGDIAEGYSVSREKKESFPLTVTSAQKNPTAFYLCASSKSSSGNQPQHFGDGTRLSIL.

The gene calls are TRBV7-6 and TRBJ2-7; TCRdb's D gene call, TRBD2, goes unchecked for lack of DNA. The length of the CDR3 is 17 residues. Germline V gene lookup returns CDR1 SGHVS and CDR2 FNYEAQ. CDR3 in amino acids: CASSLTTSGSVSYEQYF. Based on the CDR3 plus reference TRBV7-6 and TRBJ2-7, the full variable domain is GAGVSQSPRYKVTKRGQDVALRCDPISGHVSLYWYRQALGQGPEFLTYFNYEAQQDKSGLPNDRFSAERPEGSISTLTIQRTEQRDSAMYRCASSLTTSGSVSYEQYFGPGTRLTVT.

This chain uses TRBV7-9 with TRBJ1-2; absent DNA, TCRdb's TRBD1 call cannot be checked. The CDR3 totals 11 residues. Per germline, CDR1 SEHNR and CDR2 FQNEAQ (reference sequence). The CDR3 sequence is CASTLWSGYTF. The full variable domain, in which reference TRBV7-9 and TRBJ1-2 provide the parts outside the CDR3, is DTGVSQNPRHKITKRGQNVTFRCDPISEHNRLYWYRQTLGQGPEFLTYFQNEAQLEKSRLLSDRFSAERPKGSFSTLEIQRTEQGDSAMYLCASTLWSGYTFGSGTRLTVV.

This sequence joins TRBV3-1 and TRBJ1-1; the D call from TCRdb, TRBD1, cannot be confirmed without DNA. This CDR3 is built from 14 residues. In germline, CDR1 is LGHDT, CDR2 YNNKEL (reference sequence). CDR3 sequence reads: CASSQEGDRAEAFF.

The CDR3 reads CAISGTADTDTQYF. The chain carries TRBV10-3 and TRBJ2-3; TCRdb names TRBD2, which stays unverified in the absence of DNA. Germline lookup yields CDR1 ENHRY and CDR2 SYGVKD. This CDR3 spans 14 amino acids.